This is a list of T cell receptor beta chains from one sample in a study of shared clonotypes between healthy human individuals. The data were produced by immunoSEQ multiplex PCR, yet TCRdb's version contains in-frame clones alone and is incomplete. This table holds around 1.1 million clones, about 84% found once. Sequenced sample: memory CD4+ T cells from PBMCs. These receptors were obtained from a man in his late teens or twenties in good health. Some clones in this sample may be carry-over from other donors' samples. The CDR3 runs from the conserved cysteine through the conserved F or W. A D gene is named only where the DNA matches it firmly. Only some rows state a clone size, as once, few, many or a class for expanded clones.

size	V	D	J	DNA	CDR3
.	TRBV11-2	.	TRBJ1-2	TGTGCCAGCAGGAGACAGGACTATGGCTACACCTTC	CASRRQDYGYTF
few	TRBV18	TRBD1	TRBJ2-7	TGTGCCAGCTCACCATCCGGACAGGGATCCTACGAGCAGTACTTC	CASSPSGQGSYEQYF
.	TRBV7-9	TRBD1	TRBJ1-6	TGTGCCAGCAGCGGGGAGGGGACAGGGTTATCACCCCTCCACTTT	CASSGEGTGLSPLHF
.	TRBV4-3	.	TRBJ2-1	TGCGCCAGCAGCCCCAGGCCCACGGGGAGGACCCACAATGAGCAGTTCTTC	CASSPRPTGRTHNEQFF
.	TRBV20-1	.	TRBJ2-7	TGCAGTTACCGCGGGGGCGGGGAGCAGTACTTC	CSYRGGGEQYF
.	TRBV5-6	.	TRBJ1-5	TGTGCCAGCAGCCCGGGAGGAGGGAAGCCCCAGCATTTT	CASSPGGGKPQHF
few	TRBV19	.	TRBJ2-7	TGTGCCAGTAATAAACGGGGAAGGTCCTACGAGCAGTACTTC	CASNKRGRSYEQYF
few	TRBV2	.	TRBJ2-7	TGTGCCAGCCGGTGGACTGGGAGCTCCTACGAGCAGTACTTC	CASRWTGSSYEQYF
.	TRBV5-4	TRBD2	TRBJ2-7	TGTGCCAGCAGCCTTGGGACTACGGACGAGCAGTACTTC	CASSLGTTDEQYF
once	TRBV2	TRBD1	TRBJ1-1	TGTGCCAGCAGTGGTGACAGGGAGACTGAAGCTTTCTTT	CASSGDRETEAFF
.	TRBV11-3	TRBD2	TRBJ2-1	TGTGCCAGCAGCTTGCTAGCGGACAATGAGCAGTTCTTC	CASSLLADNEQFF
.	TRBV11-3	.	TRBJ2-2	TGTGCCAGCAGCTCAGGGAGCGGGGAGCTGTTTTTT	CASSSGSGELFF
.	TRBV28	TRBD2	TRBJ2-5	TGTGCCAGCAGCCGTAGCGGGAGGGCAGAGACCCAGTACTTC	CASSRSGRAETQYF
.	TRBV27	.	TRBJ1-1	TGTGCCAGCAGTTTATGGGGGGTCGGTGAAGCTTTCTTT	CASSLWGVGEAFF
.	TRBV6-1	.	TRBJ1-2	TGTGCCAGCAGTGATGGGGAGGAGTATGGCTACACCTTC	CASSDGEEYGYTF
few	TRBV5-1	.	TRBJ1-1	TGCGCCAGCAGCTTGGATTTGCCTGAGAACACTGAAGCTTTCTTT	CASSLDLPENTEAFF
.	TRBV10-2	.	TRBJ2-7	TGCGCCAGCAGAACCCCCGGAGGATCCTACGAGCAGTACTTC	CASRTPGGSYEQYF
few	TRBV4-2	.	TRBJ1-1	TGTGCCAGCAGCCCAGTAAGGGGGGGAACGGATCGGGCTGAAGCTTTCTTT	CASSPVRGGTDRAEAFF
.	TRBV7-3	TRBD2	TRBJ2-7	TGTGCCAGCAGCCCCAGCGGGAGGGCCAACGAGCAGTACTTC	CASSPSGRANEQYF
.	TRBV28	.	TRBJ2-1	TGTGCCAGCAATCCTCCCCGGGGTCGGTCCTCCTACAATGAGCAGTTCTTC	CASNPPRGRSSYNEQFF
.	TRBV6-1	TRBD1	TRBJ2-7	TGTGCCAGCAGTGAACGGACAGGCAGCTCCTACGAGCAGTACTTC	CASSERTGSSYEQYF
.	TRBV10-3	.	TRBJ2-5	TGTGCCATCAGTGAGTCGATTAGGGGGTCATTGACCCAGTACTTC	CAISESIRGSLTQYF
.	TRBV7-9	.	TRBJ1-1	TGTGCCAGCAGCTTACAACCGGGAGGGCACACTGAAGCTTTCTTT	CASSLQPGGHTEAFF
many	TRBV28	.	TRBJ1-4	TGTGCCAGCAGTTTAGGAGGGGCAACTAATGAAAAACTGTTTTTT	CASSLGGATNEKLFF
.	TRBV20-1	.	TRBJ1-1	TGCAGTGCTAGAGGAAACACTGAAGCTTTCTTT	CSARGNTEAFF
.	TRBV7-2	.	TRBJ2-2	TGTGCCAGCAGCTTAGCAGGTCAGACTGAGCTGTTTTTT	CASSLAGQTELFF
.	TRBV25-1	.	TRBJ2-1	TGTGCCACCACAGGGCCCGAGGTCAATGAGCAGTTCTTC	CATTGPEVNEQFF
.	TRBV7-9	.	TRBJ1-2	TGTGCCAGCAGCTTAACCGGGACCAATATTGGCTACACCTTC	CASSLTGTNIGYTF
.	TRBV19	.	TRBJ2-3	TGTGCCAGTAGTATGGCGGGGATCACAGATACGCAGTATTTT	CASSMAGITDTQYF
.	TRBV6-6	.	TRBJ2-7	TGTGCCAGCAGTCGGGTGGGCGATCGGGGCTACGAGCAGTACTTC	CASSRVGDRGYEQYF
.	TRBV28	.	TRBJ1-2	TGTGCCAGCAGTTTACGGGGCATCCCAGGAGGCTACACCTTC	CASSLRGIPGGYTF
.	TRBV5-1	.	TRBJ2-1	TGCGCCAGCAGCGGGAGTACCCCCCTTAATCGAGAGCAGTTCTTC	CASSGSTPLNREQFF
.	TRBV9	.	TRBJ2-3	TGTGCCAGCAGCTCAGTGGTCGGGGCCGCTGGTACGCAGTATTTT	CASSSVVGAAGTQYF
.	TRBV29-1	.	TRBJ2-1	TGCAGCGGGGGACCTAGACTACACAATGAGCAGTTCTTC	CSGGPRLHNEQFF
.	TRBV2	TRBD2	TRBJ2-7	TGTGCCAGCAGTGAAGCCCTAGCGGGAGGGAGTGAGCAGTACTTC	CASSEALAGGSEQYF
.	TRBV19	TRBD2	TRBJ2-7	TGTGCCAGCTCAGATTCCACTAGCGCCTACGAGCAGTACTTC	CASSDSTSAYEQYF
.	TRBV2	TRBD2	TRBJ2-1	TGTGCCAGCAGTGGGGTAGCGGGAGTGGGCTACAATGAGCAGTTCTTC	CASSGVAGVGYNEQFF
.	TRBV5-1	TRBD1	TRBJ1-1	TGCGCCAGCAGCCCTTACCTGACAGGGGTGAACACTGAAGCTTTCTTT	CASSPYLTGVNTEAFF
.	TRBV29-1	.	TRBJ1-1	TGCAGCGCCTCCCTCGGGAACACTGAAGCTTTCTTT	CSASLGNTEAFF
few	TRBV19	TRBD1	TRBJ1-5	TGTGCCAGTACACAGGGGGCTCGGAATCAGCCCCAGCATTTT	CASTQGARNQPQHF
.	TRBV5-4	.	TRBJ2-7	TGTGCCAGCAGCTTTAACAGAGCCTACGAGCAGTACTTC	CASSFNRAYEQYF
.	TRBV5-1	.	TRBJ2-7	TGCGCCAGCAGCCTAGAATCCCCTCTGAGGGAGCAGTACTTC	CASSLESPLREQYF
.	TRBV29-1	TRBD1	TRBJ2-2	TGCAGCGTTGATAATGGGGACAGGGGGTCCGGGGAGCTGTTTTTT	CSVDNGDRGSGELFF
.	TRBV10-3	.	TRBJ2-3	TGTGCCATCAGTGAGTCGCGGGCAGGGAGTGGAGATACGCAGTATTTT	CAISESRAGSGDTQYF
.	TRBV28	.	TRBJ2-6	TGTGCCAGCAGCACAGGTTCCGGGGCCAACGTCCTGACTTTC	CASSTGSGANVLTF
.	TRBV2	TRBD1	TRBJ2-4	TGTGCCAGCAGACCCGGACAGGGGATCTCCAAAAACATTCAGTACTTC	CASRPGQGISKNIQYF
.	TRBV9	TRBD2	TRBJ2-2	TGTGCCAGCAGCCAACTACTAGCGGTCGGGGAGCTGTTTTTT	CASSQLLAVGELFF
.	TRBV18	TRBD1	TRBJ2-1	TGTGCCAGCTCACCGGGGGACAGGAGGGACTTCTTC	CASSPGDRRDFF
.	TRBV6-1	TRBD2	TRBJ2-1	TGTGCCAGCAGTGAAGCGCTGAGCGGGGGCTACAATGAGCAGTTCTTC	CASSEALSGGYNEQFF
once	TRBV5-1	.	TRBJ1-5	TGCGCCAGCAGCTTGGATAGCAATAGCAATCAGCCCCAGCATTTT	CASSLDSNSNQPQHF
.	TRBV5-4	TRBD1	TRBJ2-1	TGTGCCAGCAGGTTCGACAGGGGCTCCTACAATGAGCAGTTCTTC	CASRFDRGSYNEQFF
.	TRBV7-3	TRBD1	TRBJ2-1	TGTGCCAGCAGCCCCACGACAGGGAAATTTGAGCAGTTCTTC	CASSPTTGKFEQFF
.	TRBV5-1	.	TRBJ2-1	TGCGCCAGCAACCCCTTTGGAGCGGGCAATGAGCAGTTCTTC	CASNPFGAGNEQFF
.	TRBV30	.	TRBJ2-6	TGTGCCTGGAGTGTAACCCGGGCCAACGTCCTGACTTTC	CAWSVTRANVLTF